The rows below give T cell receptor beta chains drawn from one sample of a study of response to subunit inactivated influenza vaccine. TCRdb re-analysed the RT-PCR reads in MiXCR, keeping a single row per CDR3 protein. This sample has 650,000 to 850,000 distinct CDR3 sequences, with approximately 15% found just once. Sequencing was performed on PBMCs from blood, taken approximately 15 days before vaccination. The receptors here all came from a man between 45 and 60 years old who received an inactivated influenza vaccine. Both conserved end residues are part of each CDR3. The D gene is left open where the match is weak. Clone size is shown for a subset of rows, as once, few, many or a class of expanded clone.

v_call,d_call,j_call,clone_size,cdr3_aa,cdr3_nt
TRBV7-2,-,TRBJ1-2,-,CASSLVGSSYGYTF,TGTGCCAGCAGCTTAGTTGGCAGTTCCTATGGCTACACCTTC
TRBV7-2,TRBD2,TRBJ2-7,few,CASSLEAGVSYEQYF,TGTGCCAGCAGCTTGGAAGCGGGAGTTTCCTACGAGCAGTACTTC
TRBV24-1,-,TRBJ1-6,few,CATGASPLHF,TGTGCCACAGGGGCCTCACCCCTCCACTTT
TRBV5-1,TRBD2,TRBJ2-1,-,CASTRRAGDYNEQFF,TGCGCCAGCACTCGTCGAGCGGGAGACTACAATGAGCAGTTCTTC
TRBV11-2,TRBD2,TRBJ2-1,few,CASSPTSGGAVFYNEQFF,TGTGCCAGCAGCCCCACTAGCGGGGGGGCCGTCTTTTACAATGAGCAGTTCTTC
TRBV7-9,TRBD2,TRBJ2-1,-,CASSPAGGWDEQFF,TGTGCCAGCAGCCCAGCGGGAGGCTGGGATGAGCAGTTCTTC
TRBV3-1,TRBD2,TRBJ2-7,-,CASSIHSGSYEQYF,TGTGCCAGCAGCATACATAGCGGGAGTTACGAGCAGTACTTC
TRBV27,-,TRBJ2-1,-,CASSDGTQYNEQFF,TGTGCCAGCAGTGACGGGACACAATACAATGAGCAGTTCTTC
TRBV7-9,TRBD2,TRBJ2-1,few,CASSQTSGGATNEQFF,TGTGCCAGCAGCCAGACTAGCGGGGGGGCCACCAATGAGCAGTTCTTC
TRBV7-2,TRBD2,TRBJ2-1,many,CASSLGAGGFYNEQFF,TGTGCCAGCAGCTTAGGGGCGGGGGGCTTCTACAATGAGCAGTTCTTC
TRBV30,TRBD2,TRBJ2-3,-,CAWSVRRSGRADTQYF,TGTGCCTGGAGTGTGAGAAGAAGCGGGAGAGCAGATACGCAGTATTTT
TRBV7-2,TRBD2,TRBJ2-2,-,CAGRASGRTGELFF,TGTGCCGGTAGGGCTAGCGGGAGGACCGGGGAGCTGTTTTTT
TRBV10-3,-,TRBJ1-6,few,CAISEYASDIYNSPLHF,TGTGCCATCAGTGAGTATGCGAGTGACATCTATAATTCACCCCTCCACTTT
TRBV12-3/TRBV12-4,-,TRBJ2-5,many,CASSFRLPNQETQYF,TGTGCCAGCAGTTTTAGGTTGCCAAATCAAGAGACCCAGTACTTC
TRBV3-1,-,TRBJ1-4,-,CASSQEYPLRPEKLFF,TGTGCCAGCAGCCAAGAATACCCGCTCCGACCTGAAAAACTGTTTTTT
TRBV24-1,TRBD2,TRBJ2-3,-,CATSPQAGTSGNTDTQYF,TGTGCCACCAGTCCCCAAGCTGGGACTAGCGGGAACACAGATACGCAGTATTTT
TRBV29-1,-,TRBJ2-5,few,CSVTGSRETQYF,TGCAGCGTTACAGGCTCCAGGGAGACCCAGTACTTC
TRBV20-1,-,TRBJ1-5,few,CSARVGNSHQPQHF,TGCAGTGCTAGAGTCGGTAATTCCCATCAGCCCCAGCATTTT
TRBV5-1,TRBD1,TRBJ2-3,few,CASSRGTGTDTQYF,TGCGCCAGCAGCAGGGGGACAGGGACAGATACGCAGTATTTT
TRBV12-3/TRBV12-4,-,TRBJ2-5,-,CASSNERGRGETQYF,TGTGCCAGCAGCAACGAAAGGGGGAGAGGGGAGACCCAGTACTTC
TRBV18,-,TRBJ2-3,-,CASSPRQAGLGADTQYF,TGTGCCAGCTCACCACGCCAGGCGGGCTTAGGTGCAGATACGCAGTATTTT
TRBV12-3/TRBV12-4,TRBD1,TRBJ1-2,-,CASSRDRGTIYGYTF,TGTGCCAGCAGTAGGGACAGGGGTACGATCTATGGCTACACCTTC
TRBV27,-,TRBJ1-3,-,CASSLTGNRNTIYF,TGTGCCAGCAGTTTAACAGGGAATAGAAACACCATATATTTT
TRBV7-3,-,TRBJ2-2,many,CASSRGVTGELFF,TGTGCCAGCAGCCGTGGGGTGACGGGGGAGCTGTTTTTT
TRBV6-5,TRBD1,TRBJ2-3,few,CASSFRGPGTDTQYF,TGTGCCAGCAGTTTCAGGGGGCCTGGCACAGATACGCAGTATTTT
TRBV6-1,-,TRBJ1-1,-,CASVKEGRVTEAFF,TGTGCCAGCGTCAAAGAGGGCAGGGTCACTGAAGCTTTCTTT
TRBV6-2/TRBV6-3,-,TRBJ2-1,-,CASSHGGEQFF,TGTGCCAGCAGTCATGGTGGTGAGCAGTTCTTC
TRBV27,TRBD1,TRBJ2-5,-,CASSPNREPGGETQYF,TGTGCCAGCAGTCCAAACAGGGAGCCAGGGGGAGAGACCCAGTACTTC
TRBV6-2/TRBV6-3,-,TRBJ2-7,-,CASSYSKSGVYEQYF,TGTGCCAGCAGTTACTCGAAATCAGGAGTCTACGAGCAGTACTTC
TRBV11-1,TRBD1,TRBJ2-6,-,CASSSGQGISGANVLTF,TGTGCCAGCAGTTCCGGACAGGGAATCTCTGGGGCCAACGTCCTGACTTTC
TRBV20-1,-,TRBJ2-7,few,CSARGGGTLLIEQYF,TGCAGTGCTAGAGGGGGGGGGACACTCCTAATCGAGCAGTACTTC
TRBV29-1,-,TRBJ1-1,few,CSAPGGPGAAFF,TGCAGCGCACCGGGGGGCCCGGGTGCTGCTTTCTTT
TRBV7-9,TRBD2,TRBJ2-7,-,CASSHPGGSYEQYF,TGTGCCAGCTCTCACCCGGGGGGATCCTACGAGCAGTACTTC
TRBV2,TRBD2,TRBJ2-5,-,CASSERTSVGYRQETQYF,TGTGCCAGCAGTGAGCGTACTAGCGTAGGGTACCGGCAAGAGACCCAGTACTTC
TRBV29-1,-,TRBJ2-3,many,CSVDSGFTDTQYF,TGCAGCGTTGACTCCGGGTTCACAGATACGCAGTATTTT
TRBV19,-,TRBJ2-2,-,CASSILLSAGELFF,TGTGCCAGTAGTATTCTCCTCTCGGCCGGGGAGCTGTTTTTT
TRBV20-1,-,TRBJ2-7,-,CSARDPSGISYEQYF,TGCAGTGCTAGAGATCCGAGCGGTATCTCCTACGAGCAGTACTTC
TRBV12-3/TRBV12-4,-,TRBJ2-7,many,CASSPPAGAQWEQYF,TGTGCCAGCAGTCCCCCGGCAGGGGCCCAGTGGGAGCAGTACTTC
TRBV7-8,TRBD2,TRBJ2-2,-,CASRLTSGVIGELFF,TGTGCCAGCAGATTGACTAGCGGGGTTATCGGGGAGCTGTTTTTT
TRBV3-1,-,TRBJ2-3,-,CASSPISGLTNTQYF,TGTGCCAGCAGTCCGATTAGCGGCCTGACGAACACGCAGTATTTT
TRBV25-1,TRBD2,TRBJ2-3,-,CASSEFGGGGRSDTQYF,TGTGCCAGCAGTGAATTCGGCGGGGGGGGCCGCTCAGATACGCAGTATTTT
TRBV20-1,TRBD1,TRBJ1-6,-,CSAIDRGVGVSPLHF,TGCAGTGCTATTGACAGGGGAGTGGGTGTTTCACCCCTCCACTTT
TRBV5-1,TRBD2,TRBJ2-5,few,CASSGGPGGLKETQYF,TGCGCCAGCAGCGGAGGACCGGGAGGGCTAAAAGAGACCCAGTACTTC
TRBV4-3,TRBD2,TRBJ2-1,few,CASSQGSAGGSEGEQFF,TGCGCCAGCAGCCAAGGGTCAGCGGGGGGGTCTGAGGGTGAGCAGTTCTTC
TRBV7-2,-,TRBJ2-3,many,CASSLFGGDTQYF,TGTGCCAGCAGCTTATTTGGGGGAGATACGCAGTATTTT
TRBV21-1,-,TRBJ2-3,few,CASSKPLTSTDTQYF,TGTGCCAGCAGCAAACCCCTAACTAGCACAGATACGCAGTATTTT
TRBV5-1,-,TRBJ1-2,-,CASSLEVGPNYGYTF,TGCGCCAGCAGCTTGGAGGTGGGGCCGAACTATGGCTACACCTTC
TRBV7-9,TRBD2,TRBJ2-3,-,CASSRLAGGSFTDTQYF,TGTGCCAGCAGCCGACTAGCGGGGGGATCCTTCACAGATACGCAGTATTTT
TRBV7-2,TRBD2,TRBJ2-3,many,CASSSGLAGRTDTQYF,TGTGCCAGCAGCTCCGGACTAGCGGGACGCACAGATACGCAGTATTTT
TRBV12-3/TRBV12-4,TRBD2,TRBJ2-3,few,CASSSSGGAEYF,TGTGCCAGCAGTTCCAGCGGGGGGGCCGAGTATTTT
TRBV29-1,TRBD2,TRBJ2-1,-,CSARNRLAGAGEQFF,TGCAGCGCCCGAAACCGACTAGCGGGAGCAGGTGAGCAGTTCTTC
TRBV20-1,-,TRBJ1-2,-,CSAAGRGNYGYTF,TGCAGTGCCGCGGGACGGGGAAACTATGGCTACACCTTC
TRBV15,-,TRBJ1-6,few,CATSREPHQGSPLHF,TGTGCCACCAGCAGGGAACCGCACCAGGGGTCACCCCTCCACTTT
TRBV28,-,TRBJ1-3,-,CASSFPGSRPGNTIYF,TGTGCCAGCAGTTTCCCCGGATCGAGGCCTGGAAACACCATATATTTT
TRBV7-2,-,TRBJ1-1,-,CASSLGYGNTEAFF,TGTGCCAGCAGCTTAGGTTATGGGAACACTGAAGCTTTCTTT
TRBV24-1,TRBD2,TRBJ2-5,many,CATGLAGAYQETQYF,TGTGCCACTGGACTAGCGGGGGCCTACCAAGAGACCCAGTACTTC
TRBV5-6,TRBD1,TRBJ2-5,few,CASSGNRGRLGPQYF,TGTGCCAGCAGCGGAAACAGGGGGCGGCTAGGGCCCCAGTACTTC